These 4 T cell receptor beta chains were sequenced from one sample in a study of T cells after yellow fever vaccination. From the 5' RACE reads, TCRdb called clonotypes with MiXCR, one entry per CDR3 protein. The sample lists about 320,000 distinct CDR3 sequences; 3.5% to 5% were seen once. The specimen was PBMCs, collected 15 days after the yellow fever booster vaccination. The source of these receptors is a young man who received the YFV17D yellow fever vaccine.

There are a few counts of this clonotype. The V and J genes are TRBV12-3 or TRBV12-4 and TRBJ1-1; TRBD1 matches 8 bases. CDR3 length: 11 amino acids. V was pared by 6 bases and J by 9 bases, with 3 bases of the junction left unmatched. The CDR3 spells CASSYRGKAFF. CDR3 bases: TGTGCCAGCAGCTACAGGGGGAAAGCTTTCTTT.

The chain combines TRBV5-4 with TRBJ1-1; 8 bases are a match to TRBD1. The ends lost 0 bases at V and 7 bases at J; junction bases unmatched: 2. The CDR3 extends over 13 amino acids. Germline V gives CDR1 SGHNT, CDR2 YYREEE (reference sequence). CDR3: CASSLDGQGEAFF. The CDR3 DNA follows: TGTGCCAGCAGCTTGGACGGACAGGGTGAAGCTTTCTTT.

The rearrangement uses TRBV18 and TRBJ2-3; D not certain. Trimming stripped 3 bases from V and 5 bases from J, with 15 bases between. This CDR3 contains 15 residues. Germline-derived CDR1 and CDR2 are KGHSH and LQKENI. The CDR3 sequence: CASSPYGSAGDTQYF. Here the CDR3 DNA reads TGTGCCAGCTCACCTTACGGATCAGCAGGAGATACGCAGTATTTT.

Many counts were recorded for this clonotype. The gene calls are TRBV5-1 and TRBJ2-1; TRBD2 matches 7 bases. CDR1 is SGHRS and CDR2 is YFSETQ in the germline V gene. This CDR3 region has 15 residues. J was trimmed by 7 bases and V by 4 bases; bases with no gene match: 11. CDR3 in amino acids: CASSVVWGGRNEQFF. For the CDR3, the DNA is TGCGCCAGCAGCGTGGTCTGGGGGGGTCGGAATGAGCAGTTCTTC.